Presented here are 19 T cell receptor beta chains from one specimen sequenced in a study of shared clonotypes between healthy human individuals. Assay: immunoSEQ multiplex PCR; the TCRdb copy retains only in-frame clones and omits some. The sample has about 520,000 clones, over 70% seen once. Sequenced: PBMCs. The receptors were gathered from a woman in her 40s in good health. Some clones in this sample may be carry-over from other donors' samples.

The rearrangement uses TRBV7-9 and TRBJ2-3; the D is unclear. Between the trimmed V and J ends, which lost 5 bases and 0 bases, there was a span of 15 bases. The CDR3 sequence is 16 residues long. Germline assignment: CDR1 SEHNR and CDR2 FQNEAQ (reference sequence). This chain's CDR3 is CASSRLDWASTDTQYF. For the CDR3, the DNA is TGTGCCAGCAGCCGCTTGGATTGGGCTAGCACAGATACGCAGTATTTT.

The chain couples TRBV7-3 to TRBJ1-1; weak D call: TRBD1 (6 bases). The CDR3 covers 13 residues. Germline V CDR1 and CDR2: SGHTA, FQGTGA. Trimming took 5 bases from V and 4 from J, leaving 11 bases between them. The CDR3 protein is CASSPVGGTEAFF. CDR3 DNA: TGTGCCAGCAGCCCGGTAGGGGGCACTGAAGCTTTCTTT.

The chain is built from TRBV18 and TRBJ1-1; no firm D call. Trimming took off 1 base at V and 10 bases at J, with 16 bases between the two ends. The CDR3 totals 14 residues. Per germline, CDR1 KGHSH and CDR2 LQKENI. The CDR3 is CASSPQVNTFAAFF. CDR3 coding DNA: TGTGCCAGCTCACCACAAGTTAACACTTTCGCAGCTTTCTTT.

This clone was counted a few times. The chain employs TRBV30 and TRBJ2-5, with TRBD2 matching 9 bases. CDR1 is GTSNPN, CDR2 SVGIG, per germline (reference sequence). Trimming took 0 bases from V and 0 from J; bases not matched to a gene: 2. CDR3 length: 15 amino acids. The DNA for the CDR3 is TGTGCCTGGAGTGTAGGCGGGAGGGACCAAGAGACCCAGTACTTC. Its translation: CAWSVGGRDQETQYF.

V is TRBV30 and J is TRBJ1-1; 10 bases match TRBD1. V was pared by 4 bases and J by 4 bases, with 3 bases of the junction left unmatched. The CDR3 totals 13 residues. Germline V gene sequence: CDR1 GTSNPN, CDR2 SVGIG (reference sequence). The CDR3 nucleotides read TGTGCCTGGAATTGGGACAGGGGCACTGAAGCTTTCTTT. Translated, it gives CAWNWDRGTEAFF.

J is TRBJ1-1 and V is TRBV5-1; 7 positions agree with TRBD1. The CDR3 is made up of 15 amino acids. The V and J ends lost 3 bases and 3 bases, in that order; junction bases with no gene match: 8. CDR1 SGHRS and CDR2 YFSETQ come from the germline V gene. Here the CDR3 reads CASSYLTGDDTEAFF. CDR3 DNA sequence: TGCGCCAGCAGCTACCTTACAGGGGACGACACTGAAGCTTTCTTT.

The CDR3 nucleotides are TGTGCCAGCAGCGTCGACAGGGGCCGAAGCCCCAAGTACTTC. The encoded protein is CASSVDRGRSPKYF. The chain joins TRBV9 to TRBJ2-7; 8 bases are shared with TRBD1. This CDR3 region has 14 residues. V shed 2 bases and J 11 bases; nucleotides not matched to a gene: 12. Looked up from germline, CDR1 is SGDLS and CDR2 is YYNGEE.

This clone was observed a handful of times. The gene calls are TRBV5-6 and TRBJ2-7; D ambiguous. Germline CDR1 and CDR2: SGHDT and YYEEEE. Trimming took 5 bases from V and 2 from J, leaving 8 bases between them. The CDR3 has 12 amino acids. The CDR3, as DNA: TGTGCCAGCAGTCGTATGCCCTACGAGCAGTACTTC. Its translation: CASSRMPYEQYF.

Turning to this clone: A far larger clone lies a single base away; this is likely a read error. The gene calls are TRBV7-6 and TRBJ1-1; D possibly corresponds to TRBD1 (5 bases). Germline loops: CDR1 SGHVS, CDR2 FNYEAQ. The length of the CDR3 is 13 residues. The CDR3 nucleotides are TGTGCCGGCAGCCTACTGACAGAAAGTGAAGCTTTCTTT. Its translation: CAGSLLTESEAFF.

The chain has TRBV5-5 and TRBJ2-5; 9 nucleotides agree with TRBD2. CDR1 and CDR2 (germline): SGHKS, YYEKEE (reference sequence). The CDR3 length is 16 residues. V lost 0 bases to trimming and J lost 1 base; unmatched junction nucleotides: 4. The chain's CDR3 is CASSLEAGGFQETQYF. CDR3 sequence (DNA): TGTGCCAGCAGCTTGGAGGCGGGAGGGTTCCAAGAGACCCAGTACTTC.

Comments on this clone: With a far larger clone one base away, a read error is the likely cause. The limits of the CDR3 on the DNA are not certain, so only TCRdb's listed CDR3 is given. Within the sample, other DNA sequences also encode this same CDR3. This chain connects TRBV29-1 to TRBJ1-1; the DNA was not compared with TRBD1, the D call given in the table. Germline-derived CDR1 and CDR2 are SQVTM and ANQGSEA. The CDR3 spans 13 amino acids, including both terminal residues. The CDR3: CSVAQGSGTEALF.

The chain employs TRBV7-3 and TRBJ2-7, with D perhaps matching TRBD1 (6 bases). The end of the DNA fits TRBJ2-5 better, so the J call may be wrong. The germline gives CDR1 SGHTA, CDR2 FQGTGA. The CDR3 has 15 residues. The CDR3 reads CASSLTPGHGETQYF. CDR3 nucleotide sequence: TGTGCCAGCAGCTTAACGCCGGGACACGGAGAGACCCAGTACTTC.

Of note for this clone: The same CDR3 is also encoded by other DNA sequences in this sample. The rearrangement joins TRBV5-1 to TRBJ2-1; 7 nucleotides match TRBD2. This CDR3 region has 15 residues. V lost 0 bases, J lost 3 bases, and 3 bases stayed unmatched. Germline V gene data show CDR1 as SGHRS and CDR2 as YFSETQ. This CDR3 is CASSLELAGYNEQFF. DNA for the CDR3: TGCGCCAGCAGCTTGGAGTTAGCGGGCTACAATGAGCAGTTCTTC.

The V gene is TRBV5-1, the J gene TRBJ1-4; perhaps TRBD1 as D (6 bases). CDR1 SGHRS and CDR2 YFSETQ come from the germline V gene. V lost 3 bases to trimming and J lost 8 bases, with 14 bases between them. The CDR3 sequence is 14 residues long. The DNA for the CDR3 is TGCGCCAGCAGCTGGGAGGGGGTCTCCGAAAAACTGTTTTTT. Translated: CASSWEGVSEKLFF.

This clone was observed a few times. The chain combines TRBV7-3 with TRBJ2-1; a weak D match, TRBD2 (5 bases). CDR1 is SGHTA and CDR2 is FQGTGA in the germline V gene. V was pared by 2 bases and J by 10 bases, with 12 bases between. The CDR3 runs to 13 residues. The CDR3 region is CASSLEGRREQFF. Here the CDR3 DNA reads TGTGCCAGCAGCTTAGAGGGTAGAAGGGAGCAGTTCTTC.

The chain has TRBV20-1 and TRBJ2-7; TRBD2 aligns across 11 bases. The CDR3 is 11 amino acids. V was clipped by 6 bases and J by 5 bases; unmatched bases: 0. Germline V lookup: CDR1 DFQATT, CDR2 SNEGSKA (reference sequence). DNA for the CDR3: TGCAGTGCGGGACTAGCGGACGAGCAGTACTTC. Protein: CSAGLADEQYF.

Details on this clone: A far larger clone is a single base away, which makes a read error likely. The gene calls are TRBV28 and TRBJ2-7; D call uncertain. V lost 4 bases, J lost 4 bases, and 17 bases lay in between. The CDR3 sequence is 15 residues long. Per the germline V gene, CDR1 is MDHEN and CDR2 is SYDVKM. The CDR3 is CASSSDGLMPYEQYF. In DNA, the CDR3 is TGTGCCAGCAGTTCCGACGGGCTTATGCCTTACGAGCAGTACTTC. The whole variable domain, filled in from reference TRBV28 and TRBJ2-7, reads DVKVTQSSRYLVKRTGEKVFLECVQDMDHENMFWYRQDPGLGLRLIYFSYDVKMKEKGDIPEGYSVSREKKERFSLILESASTNQTSMYLCASSSDGLMPYEQYFGPGTRLTVT.

This chain connects TRBV5-1 to TRBJ2-7; tentative D call: TRBD1 (5 bases). This CDR3 comprises 14 residues. Germline-derived CDR1 and CDR2 are SGHRS and YFSETQ. V lost 2 bases and J 1 base, leaving 10 bases between the germline ends. The CDR3 region has the DNA TGCGCCAGCAGCTTTACGACAGAATCCTACGAGCAGTACTTC. Its protein product is CASSFTTESYEQYF.

The chain recombines TRBV4-3 with TRBJ2-7; 8 nucleotides match TRBD2. The V gene's germline CDR1 is LGHNA and CDR2 YSLEER. CDR3 length: 17 amino acids. V gave up 0 bases and J gave up 3 bases; unmatched junction bases: 10. The CDR3 sequence is CASSQDLTGGPHYEQYF. In DNA, the CDR3 is TGCGCCAGCAGCCAAGATCTAACGGGAGGGCCCCACTACGAGCAGTACTTC.